This T cell receptor beta chain was found in a study of regulatory T cells in long-lasting Graves disease. Study conclusions and caveats: New patients shared 950 to 1,000 public clonotypes, fewer than the approximately 2,500 shared by persistent patients. Persistent disease exhibited a predilection for TRBV28, TRBJ1-2 and TRBJ2-5.

The TCR beta library used iRepertoire HTBI primers with Arm-PCR amplification of CDR3. TCRdb used MiXCR to reprocess the multiplex PCR reads, holding one entry per CDR3 protein. The table shows more than 350,000 distinct CDR3 sequences, with roughly a fifth occurring only once. The germline V gene encodes CDR1 SNHLY and CDR2 FYNNEI. The CDR3 loop spans 14 amino acids. The ends lost 7 bases at V and 3 bases at J; junction bases unmatched: 8. This clonotype was recorded at least ten times. What it binds is not known. Time point given: persistent/refractory GD, antithyroid drugs over 5 years with positive TRAb. PBMC-extracted RNA yielded the TCR library.

The TCR comes from a female donor with Graves disease. This specimen consisted of peripheral blood mononuclear cells (PBMCs), obtained when the disease was refractory, from a patient treated with antithyroid drugs. The chain has TRBV2 and TRBJ1-2, with TRBD1 matching over 7 bases. The CDR3 DNA follows: TGTGCCAGCACCGAGGAGGGGGCTCACTATGGCTACACCTTC. Protein product: CASTEEGAHYGYTF.